These 28 T cell receptor beta chains share one sample of origin, sequenced in a study of beta chain features in type 1 diabetes. Of the isolated RNA, all was reverse transcribed, and so the sequenced material was expressed TCRB transcripts. Sequenced by immunoSEQ multiplex PCR; TCRdb stores in-frame clones only, minus some. The sample includes hundreds of thousands of clones, about 14% of them seen just once. Source material: naive CD4+ T cells from blood. These receptors were collected from a man between 18 and 29 years old in good health.

The V and J genes are TRBV5-1 and TRBJ2-2; D not resolved. V gave up 4 bases and J gave up 5 bases, with 15 bases separating them. The CDR3 spans 15 residues. Germline V gene lookup returns CDR1 SGHRS and CDR2 YFSETQ. CDR3 DNA sequence: TGCGCCAGCAGCCAGAGGCCCCAGGAGACCGGGGAGCTGTTTTTT. As protein: CASSQRPQETGELFF.

This clone has just a few counts. The V and J genes are TRBV4-1 and TRBJ1-5; unclear D gene. The CDR3 has 18 amino acids. From germline, CDR1 is MGHRA and CDR2 YSYEKL. Deletions cut 1 base from V and 0 bases from J, with 16 bases between. CDR3 protein: CASSQGPARVFSNQPQHF. CDR3 nucleotides: TGCGCCAGCAGCCAAGGACCAGCGAGGGTGTTTAGCAATCAGCCCCAGCATTTT.

The chain recombines TRBV13 with TRBJ2-1; D not resolved. The CDR3 has 14 residues. With 5 bases removed from V and 6 bases from J, the gap between germline ends came to 14 bases. Germline V gene lookup returns CDR1 PRHDT and CDR2 FYEKMQ (reference sequence). CDR3 protein: CASSPRRHSNEQFF. CDR3 nucleotide sequence: TGTGCCAGCAGCCCTAGGAGACACTCCAATGAGCAGTTCTTC.

V gene TRBV16 combines with J gene TRBJ2-5; unclear D gene. The CDR3 covers 12 residues. V was cut by 5 bases and J by 5 bases, with 9 bases left in between. Germline V gives CDR1 KGHSY, CDR2 FQNENV. For the CDR3, the DNA is TGTGCCAGCAGCATCTCCGGGGAGACCCAGTACTTC. It specifies CASSISGETQYF.

This sequence joins TRBV14 and TRBJ2-2; D not certain. This CDR3 is 17 amino acids long. The germline V gene encodes CDR1 SGHDN and CDR2 FVKESK. Deletions cut 3 bases from V and 5 bases from J, with 19 bases between. The DNA of the CDR3 is TGTGCCAGCAGCCATCTCGGTTATAACGTCTGGACCGGGGAGCTGTTTTTT. Protein sequence: CASSHLGYNVWTGELFF.

This clone turned up a few times. V gene TRBV5-4 combines with J gene TRBJ1-1; D may be TRBD1 (6 bases). Germline lookup yields CDR1 SGHNT and CDR2 YYREEE (reference sequence). The V end was cut by 6 bases, the J end by 4 bases, with 19 bases between. The CDR3 covers 15 residues. Here the CDR3 reads CASTLGGPRSTEAFF. CDR3 nucleotide sequence: TGTGCCAGCACCTTAGGGGGGCCGAGGAGCACTGAAGCTTTCTTT.

The J gene is TRBJ1-1, the V gene TRBV7-9; TRBD1 is a possible D gene (6 bases). Germline V lookup: CDR1 SEHNR, CDR2 FQNEAQ (reference sequence). Between the trimmed V and J ends, which lost 0 bases and 3 bases, there was a span of 14 bases. The CDR3 totals 16 residues. The CDR3 spells CASSLAMGGRDTEAFF. CDR3 sequence (DNA): TGTGCCAGCAGCTTAGCAATGGGGGGCAGGGACACTGAAGCTTTCTTT.

The V and J genes are TRBV15 and TRBJ1-3; no clear D. The CDR3 loop spans 15 amino acids. CDR1 is LNHNV, CDR2 YYDKDF, per germline (reference sequence). V was clipped by 0 bases and J by 4 bases, with 10 bases between them. The CDR3 reads CATSRDLGTGNTIYF. In DNA form, the CDR3 reads TGTGCCACCAGCAGAGATCTCGGAACCGGAAACACCATATATTTT.

This chain links TRBV7-2 with TRBJ1-6, with 9 bases that match TRBD1. V was pared by 1 base and J by 10 bases, with 8 bases of the junction left unmatched. The CDR3 runs 16 residues. CDR1 SGHTA and CDR2 FQGNSA come from the germline V gene. The CDR3 DNA reads TGTGCCAGCAGCTTAGGCCGGGACAGGGTTAGCTCACCCCTCCACTTT. Translation gives CASSLGRDRVSSPLHF.

This clone was counted only a few times. The chain has TRBV7-9 and TRBJ1-1, with 7 bases that match TRBD1. CDR3 length: 16 amino acids. With 1 base clipped from V and 6 bases from J, the junction kept 11 bases outside the gene matches. Germline V lookup: CDR1 SEHNR, CDR2 FQNEAQ (reference sequence). CDR3 DNA: TGTGCCAGCAGCTTAGAGGCAGGGGGAAGATCCGCTGAAGCTTTCTTT. It yields the protein CASSLEAGGRSAEAFF.

This clone was counted only a few times. The rearrangement uses TRBV7-9 and TRBJ1-6, with D possibly being TRBD1 (6 bases). V was clipped by 6 bases and J by 14 bases, with 17 bases between them. This CDR3 spans 13 amino acids. CDR1 is SEHNR, CDR2 FQNEAQ, per germline (reference sequence). CDR3 amino acids: CASSQSLTGSLHF. The CDR3 DNA sequence: TGTGCCAGCAGTCAAAGTCTTACAGGGTCCCTCCACTTT. Using reference TRBV7-9 and TRBJ1-6 for the parts outside the CDR3, the full variable domain is DTGVSQNPRHKITKRGQNVTFRCDPISEHNRLYWYRQTLGQGPEFLTYFQNEAQLEKSRLLSDRFSAERPKGSFSTLEIQRTEQGDSAMYLCASSQSLTGSLHFGNGTRLTVT.

The V call is TRBV12-2, the J call TRBJ1-1. TRBV12-2 is a listed pseudogene. The CDR3 sequence is 13 residues long. This CDR3 is CASRKDPNTEAFF. CDR3 sequence (DNA): TGTGCAAGTCGCAAGGATCCCAACACTGAAGCTTTCTTT.

The table lists this clone with a few counts. The chain recombines TRBV14 with TRBJ2-6; the D call may be TRBD1 or TRBD2 (5 bases each). V lost 2 bases and J lost 0, with 23 bases in between. CDR1 is SGHDN and CDR2 is FVKESK in the germline V gene. There are 21 residues in the CDR3. CDR3: CASSQYGLPGRRSSGANVLTF. CDR3 coding DNA: TGTGCCAGCAGCCAATACGGATTACCGGGACGACGATCCTCTGGGGCCAACGTCCTGACTTTC.

This clone was found a few times. The chain couples TRBV15 to TRBJ2-7, with D perhaps matching TRBD1 (8 bases). The CDR3 runs 17 residues. CDR1 LNHNV and CDR2 YYDKDF come from the germline V gene (reference sequence). Trimming shortened V by 0 bases and J by 0 bases, and 15 bases separated the two germline ends. This CDR3 reads CATSREGGTGNSYEQYF. The CDR3 DNA sequence: TGTGCCACCAGCAGAGAGGGGGGGACAGGTAACTCCTACGAGCAGTACTTC. Full variable domain (outside the CDR3, taken from reference TRBV15 and TRBJ2-7): DAMVIQNPRYQVTQFGKPVTLSCSQTLNHNVMYWYQQKSSQAPKLLFHYYDKDFNNEADTPDNFQSRRPNTSFCFLDIRSPGLGDTAMYLCATSREGGTGNSYEQYFGPGTRLTVT.

This chain joins TRBV18 and TRBJ1-1, with unresolved D. Trimming took 3 bases from V and 0 from J, leaving 8 bases between them. The CDR3 sequence is 14 residues long. From germline, CDR1 is KGHSH and CDR2 LQKENI. The CDR3 sequence is CASSPNSMNTEAFF. The DNA for the CDR3 is TGTGCCAGCTCACCCAACAGCATGAACACTGAAGCTTTCTTT. The whole variable domain, remainder taken from reference TRBV18 and TRBJ1-1, is NAGVMQNPRHLVRRRGQEARLRCSPMKGHSHVYWYRQLPEEGLKFMVYLQKENIIDESGMPKERFSAEFPKEGPSILRIQQVVRGDSAAYFCASSPNSMNTEAFFGQGTRLTVV.

This clone was picked up a small number of times. J is TRBJ2-1 and V is TRBV9; D unresolved. This CDR3 contains 14 residues. The V and J ends lost 0 bases and 5 bases respectively, with 9 bases between them. Germline assignment: CDR1 SGDLS and CDR2 YYNGEE. CDR3 sequence (DNA): TGTGCCAGCAGCGTAGTAGGAGTTAACAATGAGCAGTTCTTC. Protein: CASSVVGVNNEQFF.

The CDR3 DNA reads as TGTGCCATCAGAACAGGGGACACTGAAGCTTTCTTT. Translation: CAIRTGDTEAFF. This chain connects TRBV10-3 to TRBJ1-1, with TRBD1 matching over 7 bases. V was pared by 6 bases and J by 3 bases, with 1 base of the junction left unmatched. Germline V gene lookup returns CDR1 ENHRY and CDR2 SYGVKD. This CDR3 has 12 amino acids.

There are a few counts of this clone. Other DNA sequences in this specimen translate into the identical CDR3. This rearrangement joins TRBV6-5 to TRBJ2-6; possibly TRBD2 for D (6 bases). The CDR3 loop spans 15 amino acids. V lost 5 bases and J lost 0, with 8 bases in between. From germline, CDR1 is MNHEY and CDR2 SVGAGI. CDR3: CASSVGGSGANVLTF. The CDR3 bases are TGTGCCAGCAGTGTGGGGGGCTCTGGGGCCAACGTCCTGACTTTC.

The J gene is TRBJ2-3, the V gene TRBV6-4; 7 bases match TRBD1. The J segment lost 1 base and the V segment lost 5 bases, leaving 3 bases of the junction unmatched. The CDR3 has 14 amino acids. The V gene's germline CDR1 is MRHNA and CDR2 SNTAGT. CDR3 loop: CASSSGGGTDTQYF. The CDR3 coding sequence is TGTGCCAGCAGTTCAGGGGGAGGCACAGATACGCAGTATTTT.

The chain is built from TRBV7-9 and TRBJ1-4; 7 bases agree with TRBD1. From germline, CDR1 is SEHNR and CDR2 FQNEAQ (reference sequence). There are 16 residues in the CDR3. The junction had 10 bases not matched to a gene; V was cut back by 3 bases and J by 6 bases. The CDR3 DNA reads as TGTGCCAGCAGCTTTCAAAGGACAGGCCTCGATGAAAAACTGTTTTTT. It is translated as CASSFQRTGLDEKLFF.

This clone was picked up a small number of times. The chain couples TRBV10-3 to TRBJ2-2; TRBD1 might be the D (5 bases). The V and J ends lost 5 bases and 0 bases respectively, with 7 bases between them. The CDR3 length is 14 residues. Germline CDR1 ENHRY, CDR2 SYGVKD. CDR3 in amino acids: CAISPTANTGELFF. CDR3 nucleotides: TGTGCCATCAGTCCGACAGCGAACACCGGGGAGCTGTTTTTT.

The chain combines TRBV6-6 with TRBJ2-7; D is perhaps TRBD1 or TRBD2 (5 bases each). The V and J ends lost 0 bases and 2 bases respectively, with 8 bases between them. The CDR3 is made up of 14 amino acids. CDR1 is MNHNY, CDR2 SVGAGI, per germline (reference sequence). The CDR3 is CASSYSRGAYEQYF. The CDR3 nucleotides are TGTGCCAGCAGTTACTCTAGAGGGGCCTACGAGCAGTACTTC.

About this clone itself: Because the CDR3's place on the DNA is in doubt, the DNA is left out and the CDR3 is given as listed by TCRdb. The chain recombines TRBV7-3 with TRBJ1-1. CDR1 SGHTA and CDR2 FQGTGA come from the germline V gene. A total of 15 residues make up the CDR3, ends included. The CDR3 loop reads CASSSSGRQNTEAFF.

This chain links TRBV25-1 with TRBJ2-7; 8 bases fit TRBD1. Germline CDR1 is MGHDK and CDR2 is SYGVNS. This CDR3 comprises 15 residues. J was trimmed by 1 base and V by 5 bases; bases with no gene match: 7. For the CDR3, the DNA is TGTGCCAGCAGTCCCGCAGGACAGGGATCCTACGAGCAGTACTTC. The encoded protein is CASSPAGQGSYEQYF.

This chain uses TRBV5-1 with TRBJ2-7; D call uncertain. The CDR3 covers 12 residues. Trimming removed 3 bases from V and 6 bases from J, with 10 bases in between. The germline gives CDR1 SGHRS, CDR2 YFSETQ. The CDR3 region is CASSSEAGEQYF. CDR3 coding DNA: TGCGCCAGCAGCTCCGAGGCTGGCGAGCAGTACTTC.

This clone occurred a few times. The chain joins TRBV29-1 to TRBJ2-1; D remains unclear. Trimming removed 3 bases from V and 0 bases from J, with 6 bases in between. The CDR3 length is 13 residues. Germline values: CDR1 SQVTM, CDR2 ANQGSEA. This CDR3 reads CSVDDGSYNEQFF. The CDR3 DNA reads TGCAGCGTTGACGACGGCTCCTACAATGAGCAGTTCTTC.

This clone has only a few counts. The chain carries TRBV7-2 and TRBJ2-7; D perhaps matches TRBD2 (6 bases). Germline V gene sequence: CDR1 SGHTA, CDR2 FQGNSA. V gave up 1 base and J gave up 2 bases, with 15 bases separating them. The CDR3 runs 16 residues. CDR3 sequence reads: CASSLGGAGIAYEQYF. In DNA, the CDR3 is TGTGCCAGCAGCTTAGGCGGGGCAGGAATCGCCTACGAGCAGTACTTC.

This clone showed up just a few times. The chain employs TRBV6-5 and TRBJ2-1, with 9 bases matching TRBD2. Germline values: CDR1 MNHEY, CDR2 SVGAGI. The J segment lost 2 bases and the V segment lost 4 bases, leaving 6 bases of the junction unmatched. This CDR3 is built from 16 residues. The CDR3 region has the DNA TGTGCCAGCAGTTCCAGACTAGCGGTGACCTACAATGAGCAGTTCTTC. Protein sequence: CASSSRLAVTYNEQFF.